A single sample gave rise to the 12 T cell receptor beta chains below, sequenced in a study of blood T cells in healthy people across ages. A sample-barcoded 5' primer and a J-beta primer mix were used in a second PCR of roughly 6 to 11 cycles. Each CDR3 protein gets one entry after TCRdb re-called the 5' RACE reads with MiXCR. The sample records 1.5 million or so distinct CDR3 sequences, 35% to 45% being singletons. Material: blood. The receptors come from a woman between 18 and 30 years old in good health.

The gene calls are TRBV6-6 and TRBJ2-6, with 8 bases identical to TRBD2. V lost 5 bases and J lost 4; bases outside the gene matches: 7. Looked up from germline, CDR1 is MNHNY and CDR2 is SVGAGI (reference sequence). The CDR3 contains 16 residues. The CDR3 nucleotides read TGTGCCAGCAGTAATTCGGGAGGGGCGGGGGCCAACGTCCTGACTTTC. Translated, it gives CASSNSGGAGANVLTF.

The CDR3 reads CASSLGMGGEQFF. Here the CDR3 DNA reads TGTGCCAGCAGCTTAGGAATGGGAGGTGAGCAGTTCTTC. This chain connects TRBV7-9 to TRBJ2-1; D is perhaps TRBD2 (6 bases). Germline V gene sequence: CDR1 SEHNR, CDR2 FQNEAQ (reference sequence). The V end lost 1 base, the J end lost 9 bases, and 10 bases lay between the germline ends. The CDR3 is made up of 13 amino acids. The full variable domain, completed using reference TRBV7-9 and TRBJ2-1, is DTGVSQNPRHKITKRGQNVTFRCDPISEHNRLYWYRQTLGQGPEFLTYFQNEAQLEKSRLLSDRFSAERPKGSFSTLEIQRTEQGDSAMYLCASSLGMGGEQFFGPGTRLTVL.

The gene calls are TRBV5-1 and TRBJ2-1; 12 bases align to TRBD2. The CDR3 contains 15 residues. CDR1 is SGHRS and CDR2 is YFSETQ in the germline V gene. Trimming took 4 bases from V and 6 from J; bases not matched to a gene: 5. The CDR3: CASSQTSGRLNEQFF. In DNA, the CDR3 is TGCGCCAGCAGCCAAACTAGCGGGAGGCTCAATGAGCAGTTCTTC.

V usage is TRBV7-2 and J usage is TRBJ1-6; D remains ambiguous. CDR3 length equals 12 residues. Germline V CDR1 and CDR2: SGHTA, FQGNSA. Trimming took 3 bases from V and 10 from J, leaving 7 bases between them. As DNA, the CDR3 is TGTGCCAGCAGCTTTTTCTCCTCACCCCTCCACTTT. Translated, it gives CASSFFSSPLHF.

The J gene is TRBJ2-1, the V gene TRBV6-2 or TRBV6-3; TRBD2 matches 11 bases. CDR3 size: 14 residues. J gave up 7 bases and V 8 bases, and 7 bases lay outside the gene matches. Germline CDR1 and CDR2: MNHEY and SVGEGT. This chain's CDR3 is CASASGGHGNEQFF. For the CDR3, the DNA is TGTGCCAGCGCTAGCGGGGGGCATGGGAATGAGCAGTTCTTC.

The chain links TRBV7-2 to TRBJ2-3; the D is unclear. The germline V and J ends were trimmed by 1 base and 6 bases, with 17 bases remaining between them. Germline lookup yields CDR1 SGHTA and CDR2 FQGNSA. This CDR3 has 16 amino acids. CDR3: CASSLGWSEITDTQYF. The CDR3, as DNA: TGTGCCAGCAGCTTAGGCTGGTCCGAAATCACTGATACGCAGTATTTT.

This chain links TRBV4-1 with TRBJ1-2; tentative D call: TRBD1 (5 bases). The germline CDR1 and CDR2 sequences are MGHRA and YSYEKL. The length of the CDR3 is 15 residues. V lost 0 bases and J 5 bases, leaving 13 bases between the germline ends. CDR3 amino acids: CASSQDSGVVYGYTF. The CDR3, as DNA: TGCGCCAGCAGCCAAGATTCGGGGGTAGTATATGGCTACACCTTC.

The V call is TRBV24-1, the J call TRBJ2-5; D may be TRBD2 (6 bases). Germline CDR1 and CDR2: KGHDR and SFDVKD. CDR3 length: 12 amino acids. The ends were cut back, 0 bases at V and 11 bases at J, with 9 bases in the middle. The CDR3 region is CATSDLGDLQYF. CDR3 nucleotides: TGTGCCACCAGTGATTTGGGGGACTTGCAGTACTTC.

The rearrangement joins TRBV11-2 to TRBJ1-2; D might be TRBD1 (5 bases). The germline V gene encodes CDR1 SGHAT and CDR2 FQNNGV. Trimming removed 2 bases at V and 4 bases at J, with 8 bases between. The length of the CDR3 is 13 residues. The CDR3 DNA reads as TGTGCCAGCAGCTTATCAGGGTTCTATGGCTACACCTTC. This gives the protein CASSLSGFYGYTF. Full variable domain (rest looked up from reference TRBV11-2 and TRBJ1-2): EAGVAQSPRYKIIEKRQSVAFWCNPISGHATLYWYQQILGQGPKLLIQFQNNGVVDDSQLPKDRFSAERLKGVDSTLKIQPAKLEDSAVYLCASSLSGFYGYTFGSGTRLTVV.

V and J are TRBV6-2 or TRBV6-3 and TRBJ2-1; 13 bases fit TRBD2. This CDR3 contains 17 residues. Unmatched junction bases numbered 10, after V lost 6 bases and J lost 5 bases. CDR1 is MNHEY, CDR2 SVGEGT, per germline. CDR3 residues: CASSNGTSGTLHNEQFF. The CDR3 coding sequence is TGTGCCAGCAGCAACGGGACTAGCGGGACACTTCACAATGAGCAGTTCTTC.

The CDR3 nucleotides read TGTGCCAGCAGTGAATATCAGGTAGCCGGGGAGCAGTACTTC. It translates to CASSEYQVAGEQYF. The gene calls are TRBV25-1 and TRBJ2-4; D may be TRBD2 (5 bases). CDR3 length: 14 amino acids. CDR1 and CDR2 (germline): MGHDK, SYGVNS. V dropped 0 bases and J dropped 13 bases, with 16 bases sitting between them. The variable domain in full, with the rest retrieved from reference TRBV25-1 and TRBJ2-4, is EADIYQTPRYLVIGTGKKITLECSQTMGHDKMYWYQQDPGMELHLIHYSYGVNSTEKGDLSSESTVSRIRTEHFPLTLESARPSHTSQYLCASSEYQVAGEQYFGAGTRLSVL.

The rearrangement links TRBV30 to TRBJ2-5; D could derive from TRBD1 or TRBD2 (5 bases each). Judging by the DNA end, TRBJ2-7 fits better; the J call may be wrong. The CDR3 contains 13 residues. CDR1 is GTSNPN and CDR2 is SVGIG in the germline V gene (reference sequence). In nucleotides, the CDR3 is TGTGCCGGAGCCGGGACCCCAAATGGCGAGCAGTACTTC. Translating gives CAGAGTPNGEQYF.